A single TCR beta chain is shown here with its context. The data belong to a study of T cell changes during pregnancy in multiple sclerosis. The table came from immunoSEQ multiplex PCR; TCRdb's copy has only in-frame clones and leaves some out. The sample records about 99,000 clones, around nine tenths being singletons. V lost 4 bases to trimming and J lost 2 bases; unmatched junction nucleotides: 4. The CDR3 loop spans 15 amino acids. Germline CDR1 and CDR2: LGHNA and YNFKEQ. This chain uses TRBV4-2 with TRBJ2-3, with TRBD1 matching over 9 bases. This sequence was found in a female donor with multiple sclerosis, enrolled in a pregnancy study. Specimen: peripheral blood, collected after pregnancy. As DNA, the CDR3 is TGTGCCAGCAGCCCCCGGGACAGGGACACAGATACGCAGTATTTT. Translated, it gives CASSPRDRDTDTQYF.